These T cell receptor beta chains were read from a single sample in a study of shared clonotypes between healthy human individuals. Some clones are missing from TCRdb's copy, which holds only in-frame ones; the method was immunoSEQ multiplex PCR. The sample includes hundreds of thousands of clones, about two thirds seen only once; the top ten take about 1.7%. The sequenced sample consisted of memory CD4+ T cells sorted from blood. The receptor source for this set is a woman aged 25 to 45 in good health. Each CDR3 is given with its conserved first and last residue. The D gene is left open where the match is weak. Clone sizes are given selectively: once, few, many, or a class where the clone is expanded.

V,size,D,J,CDR3,DNA
TRBV7-2,few,TRBD2,TRBJ2-7,CASRVQRDSYEQYF,TGTGCCAGCAGGGTCCAGCGGGACTCCTACGAGCAGTACTTC
TRBV6-1,many,NA,TRBJ1-4,CASNQGFWEKLFF,TGTGCCAGCAACCAGGGTTTTTGGGAAAAACTGTTTTTT
TRBV29-1,NA,NA,TRBJ2-3,CSVGGGGASTRDTQYF,TGCAGCGTAGGGGGGGGAGGAGCGTCAACGCGGGATACGCAGTATTTT
TRBV6-5,NA,NA,TRBJ2-2,CASSYRSAPNTGELFF,TGTGCCAGCAGTTACAGGTCAGCCCCGAACACCGGGGAGCTGTTTTTT
TRBV7-3,NA,NA,TRBJ2-1,CASSRSTENEQFF,TGTGCCAGCAGCCGGTCGACGGAAAATGAGCAGTTCTTC
TRBV19,NA,NA,TRBJ1-1,CASSIIMNTEAFF,TGTGCCAGTAGTATTATAATGAACACTGAAGCTTTCTTT
TRBV18,few,NA,TRBJ2-7,CASSPQAYEQYF,TGTGCCAGCTCCCCGCAGGCCTACGAGCAGTACTTC
TRBV7-2,NA,NA,TRBJ1-5,CASSLTSSNQPQHF,TGTGCCAGCAGCCTGACAAGTAGCAATCAGCCCCAGCATTTT
TRBV2,NA,NA,TRBJ1-3,CASRRSQGDGNTIYF,TGTGCCAGCAGGCGATCCCAGGGTGACGGAAACACCATATATTTT
TRBV5-1,few,TRBD2,TRBJ2-3,CASSLASGLLADTQYF,TGCGCCAGCAGCTTGGCTAGCGGGCTTTTAGCAGATACGCAGTATTTT
TRBV7-3,NA,NA,TRBJ2-1,CASSLNPNYNEQFF,TGTGCCAGCAGCTTAAACCCGAATTACAATGAGCAGTTCTTC
TRBV6-1,NA,NA,TRBJ1-1,CASSEYWNTEAFF,TGTGCCAGCAGTGAATACTGGAACACTGAAGCTTTCTTT
TRBV28,NA,TRBD1,TRBJ1-1,CASTAPTGGAFF,TGTGCCAGCACAGCCCCGACAGGGGGGGCTTTCTTT
TRBV4-2,many,TRBD2,TRBJ2-3,CASSHTPSGGTDTQYF,TGTGCCAGCAGCCATACCCCTAGCGGGGGCACAGATACGCAGTATTTT
TRBV7-7,NA,NA,TRBJ2-5,CASSSTGGGETQYF,TGTGCCAGCAGCTCCACGGGGGGCGGGGAGACCCAGTACTTC
TRBV5-1,NA,NA,TRBJ2-6,CASSSAVGANVLTF,TGCGCCAGCAGTTCGGCGGTTGGGGCCAACGTCCTGACTTTC
TRBV7-9,NA,NA,TRBJ2-7,CASSSTGSTYEQYF,TGTGCCAGCAGCTCTACCGGGAGTACATACGAGCAGTACTTC
TRBV30,NA,NA,TRBJ2-5,CAWTPRLAYQETQYF,TGTGCCTGGACCCCCCGGCTAGCTTACCAAGAGACCCAGTACTTC
TRBV5-1,NA,NA,TRBJ2-7,CASSADGVSSYEQYF,TGCGCCAGCAGCGCGGACGGAGTTAGCTCCTACGAGCAGTACTTC
TRBV2,NA,TRBD1,TRBJ1-2,CASSLTGDLYGYTF,TGTGCCAGCAGTTTGACAGGGGACCTCTATGGCTACACCTTC
TRBV7-9,few,TRBD1,TRBJ1-4,CASSRTGVRNEKLFF,TGTGCCAGCAGCCGAACAGGGGTTAGGAATGAAAAACTGTTTTTT
TRBV7-9,NA,TRBD2,TRBJ2-7,CASSLGGTSGSRGEQYF,TGTGCCAGCAGCTTAGGCGGGACTAGCGGGAGCCGGGGCGAGCAGTACTTC
TRBV19,NA,TRBD2,TRBJ2-2,CASTPLAGAYNTGELFF,TGTGCCAGTACGCCTTTGGCGGGAGCCTATAACACCGGGGAGCTGTTTTTT
TRBV19,NA,NA,TRBJ1-4,CASMRAEKLFF,TGTGCCAGTATGCGGGCTGAAAAACTGTTTTTT
TRBV4-1,NA,NA,TRBJ1-2,CASSQSSEELYGYTF,TGCGCCAGCAGCCAGAGTTCAGAGGAGCTCTATGGCTACACCTTC
TRBV28,NA,NA,TRBJ1-5,CASSPPGNQPQHF,TGTGCCAGCAGCCCACCGGGGAATCAGCCCCAGCATTTT
TRBV11-1,NA,NA,TRBJ1-1,CASSLALGRGKGMNTEAFF,TGTGCCAGCAGCTTAGCGCTCGGACGGGGGAAGGGCATGAACACTGAAGCTTTCTTT
TRBV18,NA,NA,TRBJ2-1,CASSFGVGSYNEQFF,TGTGCCAGCTCATTCGGTGTTGGATCCTACAATGAGCAGTTCTTC
TRBV11-2,NA,NA,TRBJ1-3,CASSLGDFSGNTIYF,TGTGCCAGCAGCTTAGGGGACTTCTCTGGAAACACCATATATTTT
TRBV6-6,NA,TRBD2,TRBJ2-7,CASTSNREGYEQYF,TGTGCCAGCACCTCGAACCGGGAGGGCTACGAGCAGTACTTC
TRBV6-5,NA,NA,TRBJ2-7,CASSRGYEQYF,TGTGCCAGCAGCCGGGGGTACGAGCAGTACTTC
TRBV5-6,NA,TRBD1,TRBJ1-2,CASSLRKGQGAGYTF,TGTGCCAGCAGCCTCCGAAAGGGACAGGGGGCTGGCTACACCTTC
TRBV7-9,NA,NA,TRBJ2-2,CASSSLEGGKWAGELFF,TGTGCCAGCAGCTCCCTCGAAGGGGGGAAGTGGGCCGGGGAGCTGTTTTTT
TRBV2,NA,TRBD1,TRBJ1-1,CASLDRGPGTEAFF,TGTGCCAGCCTGGACAGGGGGCCGGGGACTGAAGCTTTCTTT
TRBV6-5,NA,TRBD2,TRBJ2-1,CASSYSGTSRDEQFF,TGTGCCAGCAGTTATTCGGGGACTAGTCGGGATGAGCAGTTCTTC
TRBV19,NA,TRBD1,TRBJ1-1,CASRDRVSEAFF,TGTGCCAGCAGGGACAGGGTGTCTGAAGCTTTCTTT
TRBV7-9,NA,NA,TRBJ1-1,CASSLDQNTEAFF,TGTGCCAGCAGCTTAGATCAGAACACTGAAGCTTTCTTT
TRBV6-5,NA,NA,TRBJ1-3,CASKQRGSGNTIYF,TGTGCCAGCAAACAAAGGGGCTCTGGAAACACCATATATTTT
TRBV19,NA,TRBD2,TRBJ2-1,CASSSGLASYNEQFF,TGTGCCAGTAGTTCCGGACTAGCTTCCTACAATGAGCAGTTCTTC
TRBV28,NA,TRBD1,TRBJ1-3,CASKRTGSGNTIYF,TGTGCCAGCAAAAGGACAGGGTCTGGAAACACCATATATTTT
TRBV11-3,NA,TRBD2,TRBJ2-1,CASSLTSTSGSIWNEQFF,TGTGCCAGCAGCCTCACCTCGACTAGCGGGAGTATTTGGAATGAGCAGTTCTTC
TRBV28,NA,TRBD2,TRBJ2-7,CASSPPAGGSYEQYF,TGTGCCAGCAGCCCCCCTGCGGGAGGATCCTACGAGCAGTACTTC
TRBV14,once,NA,TRBJ2-1,CASSPRSRRWGYNEQFF,TGTGCCAGCAGCCCAAGATCTCGCAGGTGGGGCTACAATGAGCAGTTCTTC
TRBV5-1,NA,NA,TRBJ2-7,CASSLGQGGYEQYF,TGCGCCAGCAGCTTGGGGCAGGGAGGTTACGAGCAGTACTTC
TRBV6-1,NA,NA,TRBJ1-3,CASSERATAGNTIYF,TGTGCCAGCAGTGAACGGGCTACGGCTGGAAACACCATATATTTT
TRBV28,NA,TRBD1,TRBJ2-5,CASSPGQAHLTQYF,TGTGCCAGCAGCCCGGGACAGGCCCACCTGACCCAGTACTTC
TRBV19,few,NA,TRBJ1-4,CASSSQGNEKLFF,TGTGCCAGTAGTTCCCAGGGTAATGAAAAACTGTTTTTT
TRBV7-2,NA,NA,TRBJ2-3,CASSLTPLEAQYF,TGTGCCAGCAGCTTAACCCCACTAGAGGCGCAGTATTTT
TRBV7-2,NA,NA,TRBJ2-1,CASSLQSYNEQFF,TGTGCCAGCAGCTTACAGTCCTACAATGAGCAGTTCTTC
TRBV7-2,NA,TRBD1,TRBJ1-2,CASSPAGGFSGYTF,TGTGCCAGCAGTCCTGCAGGGGGCTTTAGTGGCTACACCTTC
TRBV19,NA,NA,TRBJ2-2,CASSILQGWTTGELFF,TGTGCCAGTAGTATCCTGCAGGGGTGGACAACCGGGGAGCTGTTTTTT
TRBV6-5,NA,NA,TRBJ2-2,CASSYKRTVTGELFF,TGTGCCAGCAGTTATAAGAGGACGGTCACCGGGGAGCTGTTTTTT
TRBV5-1,few,TRBD1,TRBJ1-2,CASSEGTEISYGYTF,TGCGCCAGCAGCGAAGGGACAGAGATTTCCTATGGCTACACCTTC
TRBV10-3,NA,NA,TRBJ2-7,CAISDPGRTVREQYF,TGTGCCATCAGTGATCCCGGGAGAACGGTCCGCGAGCAGTACTTC
TRBV6-5,NA,TRBD1,TRBJ1-2,CASRLTGYNGYTF,TGTGCCAGCAGGCTGACAGGGTATAATGGCTACACCTTC
TRBV7-2,NA,NA,TRBJ2-7,CASSPNLEQYF,TGTGCCAGCAGCCCCAATCTTGAGCAGTACTTC
TRBV2,NA,NA,TRBJ1-1,CASSEGWGTEAFF,TGTGCCAGCAGTGAAGGTTGGGGCACTGAAGCTTTCTTT
TRBV5-1,NA,NA,TRBJ2-3,CASRRDGASTDTQYF,TGCGCCAGCAGGCGGGACGGAGCTAGCACAGATACGCAGTATTTT
TRBV2,NA,TRBD1,TRBJ2-1,CASRTGTGSSYNEQFF,TGTGCCAGCAGAACCGGGACAGGGAGCTCCTACAATGAGCAGTTCTTC
TRBV19,once,NA,TRBJ1-1,CASAPGEGRTHTEAFF,TGTGCCAGTGCCCCAGGGGAGGGGCGCACCCACACTGAAGCTTTCTTT